Following are 4 T cell receptor beta chains from one sample sequenced in a study of cytomegalovirus exposure and HLA in healthy donors (dated by TCRdb to about 2017). The library was built by means of the immunoSEQ multiplex PCR assay. For the multiplex PCR, a mixture combining 60 forward primers for TCR Vbeta segments and 13 reverse primers for TCR Jbeta segments was used. TCRdb carries this immuneACCESS record with in-frame sequences only. Its versions omit some clonotypes, under half of them owing to an unresolved V gene in the studies checked, with the rest unexplained. The sample table holds 210,000 or so clones, of which roughly 76% were seen once. Of the sample, 2% to 2.5% is held by the ten largest clones. Sequenced: PBMCs. The receptors originated from a woman aged 25 to 45 in good health and CMV-seropositive.

The CDR3 spells CAWQWKGLAGNEQYF. The CDR3 coding sequence is TGTGCCTGGCAATGGAAAGGACTAGCGGGTAACGAGCAGTACTTC. This chain joins TRBV30 and TRBJ2-7; 11 nucleotides align to TRBD2. This CDR3 is 15 amino acids long. Germline V lookup: CDR1 GTSNPN, CDR2 SVGIG (reference sequence). J gave up 5 bases and V 5 bases, and 11 bases lay outside the gene matches.

Concerning this clone itself: At the DNA level, this CDR3 is encoded by other sequences in the same sample as well. This chain links TRBV11-3 with TRBJ2-3; D unresolved. The germline CDR1 and CDR2 sequences are SGHNT and YENEEA. CDR3 length: 14 residues. The ends were cut back, 3 bases at V and 0 bases at J, with 7 bases in the middle. The CDR3 reads CASSLTASTDTQYF. CDR3 sequence (DNA): TGTGCCAGCAGCTTGACTGCTAGCACAGATACGCAGTATTTT.

The rearrangement joins TRBV5-1 to TRBJ2-2; possible D gene TRBD1, 6 bases. Per the germline V gene, CDR1 is SGHRS and CDR2 is YFSETQ. V dropped 3 bases and J dropped 7 bases, with 16 bases sitting between them. CDR3 length: 15 amino acids. In DNA, the CDR3 is TGCGCCAGCAGCTGGCCCTACAGGGACCACGGGGAGCTGTTTTTT. This sequence encodes CASSWPYRDHGELFF.

This clone was seen a few times. CDR3 in amino acids: CASTLGQGNTEAFF. CDR3 nucleotide sequence: TGTGCCAGTACCCTGGGACAGGGGAACACTGAAGCTTTCTTT. This rearrangement joins TRBV19 to TRBJ1-1, with 9 bases fitting TRBD1. From germline, CDR1 is LNHDA and CDR2 SQIVND (reference sequence). The junction had 4 bases not matched to a gene; V was cut back by 7 bases and J by 1 base. This CDR3 has 14 residues.